These 13 T cell receptor beta chains share one sample of origin, sequenced in a study of OX40 agonist ivuxolimab in advanced cancers. The protocol was immunoSEQ multiplex PCR, while the TCRdb copy is restricted to in-frame clones and leaves out a portion. The data hold more than 55,000 clones, with over 80% observed a single time. The sequencing used CD4+ or CD8+ T cells sorted from blood, collected in a trial of the OX40 agonist ivuxolimab. The receptors were gathered from an adult with an advanced solid tumor such as melanoma, head and neck, liver or kidney cancer.

This clone was seen a single time. V usage is TRBV28 and J usage is TRBJ1-4; 9 bases agree with TRBD1. CDR1 is MDHEN, CDR2 SYDVKM, per germline. The CDR3 totals 15 residues. With 6 bases clipped from V and 5 bases from J, the junction kept 7 bases outside the gene matches. The CDR3 DNA is TGTGCCAGCAGACCTTTCGGGACAGGGAATGAAAAACTGTTTTTT. It specifies CASRPFGTGNEKLFF. Filled out from reference TRBV28 and TRBJ1-4, the complete variable domain reads DVKVTQSSRYLVKRTGEKVFLECVQDMDHENMFWYRQDPGLGLRLIYFSYDVKMKEKGDIPEGYSVSREKKERFSLILESASTNQTSMYLCASRPFGTGNEKLFFGSGTQLSVL.

The chain joins TRBV5-1 to TRBJ2-5, with 13 nucleotides matching TRBD2. The germline V gene encodes CDR1 SGHRS and CDR2 YFSETQ. The V gene end was trimmed by 4 bases and the J gene end by 5 bases; junction bases not matched to a gene: 5. The CDR3 length is 15 residues. CDR3 protein: CASSGGTSGVETQYF. Here the CDR3 DNA reads TGCGCCAGCAGCGGCGGGACTAGCGGGGTGGAGACCCAGTACTTC.

CDR3 protein: CASSLAGSTDTQYF. The CDR3 DNA reads TGTGCCAGCAGTTTGGCAGGGAGCACAGATACGCAGTATTTT. The V and J genes are TRBV28 and TRBJ2-3, with a tentative D call TRBD1 (5 bases). The CDR3 consists of 14 residues. V was shortened by 3 bases and J by 0 bases, with 7 bases between the two germline ends. Germline CDR1 reads MDHEN; CDR2 reads SYDVKM. The entire variable domain, with the rest obtained from reference TRBV28 and TRBJ2-3, is as follows: DVKVTQSSRYLVKRTGEKVFLECVQDMDHENMFWYRQDPGLGLRLIYFSYDVKMKEKGDIPEGYSVSREKKERFSLILESASTNQTSMYLCASSLAGSTDTQYFGPGTRLTVL.

The gene calls are TRBV27 and TRBJ2-1; 10 nucleotides agree with TRBD2. The junction had 6 bases not matched to a gene; V was cut back by 0 bases and J by 4 bases. Germline CDR1 and CDR2: MNHEY and SMNVEV (reference sequence). The CDR3 totals 17 residues. CDR3 sequence (DNA): TGTGCCAGCAGTTTATCGTTTCTAGCGGGGGTTTACAATGAGCAGTTCTTC. Protein: CASSLSFLAGVYNEQFF.

The chain links TRBV19 to TRBJ2-6; TRBD2 matches 7 bases. V lost 7 bases and J lost 1; bases outside the gene matches: 16. The CDR3 loop spans 19 amino acids. Germline CDR1 reads LNHDA; CDR2 reads SQIVND (reference sequence). The CDR3 DNA is TGTGCCAGTACCCTAAGAAGCGGGACCGCTCCGTCTGGGGCCAACGTCCTGACTTTC. Translating it yields CASTLRSGTAPSGANVLTF.

The rearrangement joins TRBV11-3 to TRBJ2-1, with 7 bases matching TRBD2. J was trimmed by 5 bases and V by 4 bases; bases with no gene match: 8. The CDR3 covers 15 residues. CDR1 SGHNT and CDR2 YENEEA come from the germline V gene. The DNA for the CDR3 is TGTGCCAGCAGCTGGGGGGGTAACAACAACAATGAGCAGTTCTTC. This sequence encodes CASSWGGNNNNEQFF.

The rearrangement joins TRBV7-6 to TRBJ2-3; 9 bases match TRBD2. CDR1 and CDR2 from the germline V gene are SGHVS and FNYEAQ. CDR3 length equals 15 residues. The V and J ends lost 1 base and 5 bases, in that order; junction bases with no gene match: 4. The CDR3 bases are TGTGCCAGCAGCTTAGGACTAGCGGAGGGAGATACGCAGTATTTT. Amino acid sequence: CASSLGLAEGDTQYF. Combining the CDR3 with reference TRBV7-6 and TRBJ2-3 gives the whole variable domain GAGVSQSPRYKVTKRGQDVALRCDPISGHVSLYWYRQALGQGPEFLTYFNYEAQQDKSGLPNDRFSAERPEGSISTLTIQRTEQRDSAMYRCASSLGLAEGDTQYFGPGTRLTVL.

The chain employs TRBV7-9 and TRBJ1-3; TRBD1 is a possible D gene (6 bases). Per germline, CDR1 SEHNR and CDR2 FQNEAQ (reference sequence). The CDR3 is 16 residues long. The V and J ends lost 5 bases and 1 base respectively, with 15 bases between them. The CDR3 DNA follows: TGTGCCAGCAGCCGTACACAGGGAATATCTGGAAACACCATATATTTT. It translates to CASSRTQGISGNTIYF. Full variable domain (remainder filled in from reference TRBV7-9 and TRBJ1-3): DTGVSQNPRHKITKRGQNVTFRCDPISEHNRLYWYRQTLGQGPEFLTYFQNEAQLEKSRLLSDRFSAERPKGSFSTLEIQRTEQGDSAMYLCASSRTQGISGNTIYFGEGSWLTVV.

The rearrangement links TRBV20-1 to TRBJ2-3, with D possibly TRBD2 on 6 matching bases. V shed 4 bases and J shed 4 bases, with 6 bases lying between them. The CDR3 has 11 amino acids. Germline CDR1 is DFQATT and CDR2 is SNEGSKA (reference sequence). The CDR3 sequence: CSAIAADTQYF. The CDR3 DNA follows: TGCAGTGCTATAGCGGCAGATACGCAGTATTTT.

The chain combines TRBV4-1 with TRBJ2-2; 9 nucleotides agree with TRBD2. Trimming took 6 bases from V and 5 from J; bases not matched to a gene: 7. This CDR3 region has 15 residues. CDR1 MGHRA and CDR2 YSYEKL come from the germline V gene. The CDR3 protein is CASSPSGIGTGELFF. For the CDR3, the DNA is TGCGCCAGCAGTCCTAGCGGGATAGGAACCGGGGAGCTGTTTTTT.

This chain connects TRBV19 to TRBJ2-7; TRBD2 matches at 7 bases. Looked up from germline, CDR1 is LNHDA and CDR2 is SQIVND (reference sequence). The CDR3 extends over 14 amino acids. The trim removed 6 bases at V and 3 bases at J, leaving 8 bases unmatched. CDR3 sequence: CASSSGTSIYEQYF. As DNA, the CDR3 is TGTGCCAGTAGCAGCGGGACCTCGATCTACGAGCAGTACTTC.

This chain links TRBV6-5 with TRBJ2-2; 10 nucleotides match TRBD1. Germline V CDR1 and CDR2: MNHEY, SVGAGI. The CDR3 is 14 amino acids. Trimming took 6 bases from V and 7 from J; bases not matched to a gene: 5. The CDR3 protein is CASRGQGIIGELFF. For the CDR3, the DNA is TGTGCCAGCAGGGGACAGGGGATAATCGGGGAGCTGTTTTTT.

The chain recombines TRBV19 with TRBJ1-2; 7 bases are a match to TRBD1. Germline values: CDR1 LNHDA, CDR2 SQIVND (reference sequence). The V segment lost 5 bases and the J segment 4 bases; nucleotides outside the gene matches: 4. This CDR3 is built from 13 residues. As DNA, the CDR3 is TGTGCCAGTAGTGCAACAGGGGCCTATGGCTACACCTTC. Protein: CASSATGAYGYTF.